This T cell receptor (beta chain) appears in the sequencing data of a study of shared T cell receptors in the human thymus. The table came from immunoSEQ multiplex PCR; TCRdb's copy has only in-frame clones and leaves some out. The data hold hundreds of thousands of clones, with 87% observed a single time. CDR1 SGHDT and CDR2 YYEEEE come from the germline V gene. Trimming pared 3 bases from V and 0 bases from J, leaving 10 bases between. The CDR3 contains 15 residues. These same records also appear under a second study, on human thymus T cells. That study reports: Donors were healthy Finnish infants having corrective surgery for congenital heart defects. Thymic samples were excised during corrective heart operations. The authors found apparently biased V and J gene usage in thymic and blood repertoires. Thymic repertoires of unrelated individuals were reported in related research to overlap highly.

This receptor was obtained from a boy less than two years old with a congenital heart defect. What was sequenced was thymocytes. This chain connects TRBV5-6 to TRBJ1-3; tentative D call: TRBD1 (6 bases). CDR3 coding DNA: TGTGCCAGCAGCTCGGGACACCTCTCTGGAAACACCATATATTTT. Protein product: CASSSGHLSGNTIYF. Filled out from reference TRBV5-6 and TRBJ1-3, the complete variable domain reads DAGVTQSPTHLIKTRGQQVTLRCSPKSGHDTVSWYQQALGQGPQFIFQYYEEEERQRGNFPDRFSGHQFPNYSSELNVNALLLGDSALYLCASSSGHLSGNTIYFGEGSWLTVV.